The T cell receptor beta chain described here comes from a study of human T cells and chemical hapten exposure. This CDR3 comprises 14 residues. The ends lost 1 base at V and 8 bases at J; junction bases unmatched: 7. Germline loops: CDR1 MGHDK, CDR2 SYGVNS. Described time point: patch test 3, about 24 weeks after DPC sensitization. Described treatment: therapeutic diphenylcyclopropenone sensitization with weekly scalp DPC. TCRdb recomputed calls from the RACE reads with MiXCR, one row per CDR3 protein. Of more than 70,000 distinct CDR3 sequences in the sample, approximately 11% were seen once. V usage is TRBV25-1 and J usage is TRBJ1-2; TRBD1 matches 7 bases. This sequence originates from a woman aged 25 to 39 with alopecia areata. Some clones in this sample may be carry-over from other donors' samples. This material consisted of whole blood, taken in connection with sensitization to the hapten diphenylcyclopropenone (DPC). The CDR3 DNA is TGTGCCAGCAGTGAATCCCCTACAGGGGACGGCTACACCTTC. Residues: CASSESPTGDGYTF.